What follows describes a single T cell receptor beta chain. This specimen comes from a study of technical replicates of blood from several donors. Germline V gene sequence: CDR1 LGHNA, CDR2 YNFKEQ. V was pared by 0 bases and J by 3 bases, with 4 bases between. CDR3 length equals 13 residues. Generated by immunoSEQ multiplex PCR, the TCRdb table keeps only in-frame clones and is missing some. The sample consists of approximately 88,000 clones, approximately 94% of them appearing once. The gene calls are TRBV4-2 and TRBJ2-3; no clear D. Sequenced material: T cells isolated from PBMCs. The sequence was collected from a human donor in good health. The chain's CDR3 is CASSQDSTDTQYF. The CDR3 bases are TGTGCCAGCAGCCAAGATTCGACAGATACGCAGTATTTT.